This TCR beta chain is from a study of spatial heterogeneity in lung cancer. Study-wide background: There were consistently more beta-chain sequences detected than alpha-chain sequences.

To note about this clonotype: Its specificity is not known.

Every TCR cDNA molecule bore its own unique molecular identifier. TCRdb called the 5' RACE reads again in MiXCR, with one record for every CDR3 protein. The sample lists 50,000 or so distinct CDR3 sequences, about 7.4% occurring once. Study observations and caveats: At tumor resection, ubiquitous expanded TCRs were detected in blood more often than later.

V lost 6 bases, J lost 1 base, and 18 bases lay in between. Germline CDR1 MNHEY, CDR2 SVGEGT. The CDR3 sequence is 16 residues long. Regarding time point: sample taken at primary tumor resection. No cells were sorted before sequencing. The whole RNA sequenced was extracted from tumor, nontumor lung or frozen PBMC. The cohort: over 70 early-stage, untreated non-small cell lung cancer patients. The genes are TRBV6-2 or TRBV6-3 and TRBJ1-2; D is undetermined. This clonotype originated in a female donor with early-stage non-small cell lung cancer. Here the sequenced sample was PBMCs, taken at surgery. CDR3 loop: CASRRGLPRINYGYTF. CDR3 nucleotide sequence: TGTGCCAGCAGACGAGGGCTCCCTAGAATTAACTATGGCTACACCTTC.